Following are 26 T cell receptor beta chains from one sample sequenced in a study of response to subunit inactivated influenza vaccine. TCRdb fed the RT-PCR reads into MiXCR, producing one record per CDR3 protein. The data show around 480,000 distinct CDR3 sequences, 16% seen once. The specimen was CD4+ T cells sorted from PBMCs, collected less than 30 months after vaccination. The receptors were sampled from a man between 50 and 75 years old who received an inactivated influenza vaccine.

This clonotype was recorded many times. J is TRBJ1-2 and V is TRBV5-1, with 7 nucleotides matching TRBD1. Germline assignment: CDR1 SGHRS and CDR2 YFSETQ. Germline trimming cut 4 bases from V and 2 bases from J; bases unmatched to any gene: 8. The CDR3 runs to 15 residues. The CDR3 DNA reads as TGCGCCAGCAGCGACGGCCTGACAGGGAACTATGGCTACACCTTC. Encoded protein: CASSDGLTGNYGYTF. The whole variable domain, filled in from reference TRBV5-1 and TRBJ1-2, reads KAGVTQTPRYLIKTRGQQVTLSCSPISGHRSVSWYQQTPGQGLQFLFEYFSETQRNKGNFPGRFSGRQFSNSRSEMNVSTLELGDSALYLCASSDGLTGNYGYTFGSGTRLTVV.

Concerning this clonotype: This CDR3 is missing its conserved last phenylalanine or tryptophan, likely due to a read error. The chain joins TRBV11-2 to TRBJ2-1; no definite D call. The germline V gene has CDR1 SGHAT and CDR2 FQNNGV. CDR3 length: 16 amino acids. The germline V and J ends were trimmed by 0 bases and 3 bases, with 12 bases remaining between them. The CDR3 loop reads CASSLDWPTSYNEQFI. DNA for the CDR3: TGTGCCAGCAGCTTAGATTGGCCTACCAGCTACAATGAGCAGTTCATC.

This clonotype was observed a few times. V gene TRBV2 combines with J gene TRBJ2-4; D is uncertain. The germline V gene encodes CDR1 SNHLY and CDR2 FYNNEI. The ends were cut back, 2 bases at V and 4 bases at J, with 6 bases in the middle. CDR3 size: 13 residues. CDR3 residues: CASSELGKNIQYF. CDR3 sequence (DNA): TGTGCCAGCAGTGAACTCGGGAAAAACATTCAGTACTTC.

This clonotype was seen at least ten times. The V gene is TRBV12-3 or TRBV12-4, the J gene TRBJ2-7; weak D call: TRBD1 (6 bases). The CDR3 runs to 13 residues. V was pared by 1 base and J by 3 bases, with 7 bases between. The CDR3 region has the DNA TGTGCCAGCAGTTTAGGGACAGTCTACGAGCAGTACTTC. Its protein product is CASSLGTVYEQYF.

This clonotype occurred a few times. The V gene is TRBV6-1, the J gene TRBJ1-1; unclear D gene. V lost 7 bases, J lost 1 base, and 10 bases lay in between. The germline V gene has CDR1 MNHNS and CDR2 SASEGT. This CDR3 comprises 13 residues. CDR3 in amino acids: CASTLKQNTEAFF. CDR3 DNA: TGTGCCAGCACCCTAAAACAGAACACTGAAGCTTTCTTT.

This clonotype was counted only a few times. This chain connects TRBV4-1 to TRBJ2-4; D perhaps matches TRBD2 (5 bases). The V gene lost 1 base and the J gene lost 0 bases, with 7 bases spanning the gap. CDR1 MGHRA and CDR2 YSYEKL come from the germline V gene. The CDR3 has 15 amino acids. In DNA form, the CDR3 reads TGCGCCAGCAGCCAAGTGGGAGAAGCCAAAAACATTCAGTACTTC. Amino acids: CASSQVGEAKNIQYF.

This clonotype has only a few counts. This rearrangement joins TRBV2 to TRBJ2-5, with 12 nucleotides matching TRBD2. CDR3 length: 15 residues. The germline gives CDR1 SNHLY, CDR2 FYNNEI. The trim removed 7 bases at V and 4 bases at J, leaving 7 bases unmatched. The CDR3 loop reads CASTRLAGDGETQYF. Written as DNA, the CDR3 is TGTGCCAGCACCAGACTAGCGGGAGACGGAGAGACCCAGTACTTC.

This clonotype has more than one count but fewer than ten. The rearrangement uses TRBV5-1 and TRBJ2-7; D is possibly TRBD2 (6 bases). The V end lost 7 bases, the J end lost 0 bases, and 11 bases lay between the germline ends. CDR3 length: 13 amino acids. Germline assignment: CDR1 SGHRS and CDR2 YFSETQ. CDR3 in DNA: TGCGCCAGCGGGCGGGGTCTCTCCTACGAGCAGTACTTC. It yields the protein CASGRGLSYEQYF. The full variable domain, rest sourced from reference TRBV5-1 and TRBJ2-7, is KAGVTQTPRYLIKTRGQQVTLSCSPISGHRSVSWYQQTPGQGLQFLFEYFSETQRNKGNFPGRFSGRQFSNSRSEMNVSTLELGDSALYLCASGRGLSYEQYFGPGTRLTVT.

The chain is built from TRBV25-1 and TRBJ2-5; 14 positions match TRBD2. V trimming: 6 bases; J trimming: 3 bases; junction bases outside the gene matches: 6. CDR3 length: 16 residues. CDR1 and CDR2 from the germline V gene are MGHDK and SYGVNS. This CDR3 reads CASRGLAGEGKETQYF. The CDR3 DNA reads as TGTGCCAGCAGGGGACTAGCGGGAGAGGGAAAAGAGACCCAGTACTTC.

This rearrangement joins TRBV7-2 to TRBJ2-7; D possibly matches TRBD1 or TRBD2 (5 bases each). This CDR3 has 14 amino acids. Trimming shortened V by 0 bases and J by 3 bases, and 9 bases separated the two germline ends. Germline V gene sequence: CDR1 SGHTA, CDR2 FQGNSA. The CDR3 nucleotides read TGTGCCAGCAGCTTAGCGGGGACCCTCTACGAGCAGTACTTC. It codes for CASSLAGTLYEQYF.

The gene calls are TRBV6-5 and TRBJ1-2; D call uncertain. The CDR3 spans 16 residues. Trimming pared 2 bases from V and 8 bases from J, leaving 21 bases between. Germline assignment: CDR1 MNHEY and CDR2 SVGAGI. Here the CDR3 reads CASSYTNSVALGGYTF. In DNA form, the CDR3 reads TGTGCCAGCAGTTACACAAACAGTGTGGCGCTTGGAGGCTACACCTTC.

This clonotype was recorded a few times. This chain connects TRBV4-2 to TRBJ1-1; possibly TRBD1 for D (5 bases). The CDR3 is 14 residues long. Looked up from germline, CDR1 is LGHNA and CDR2 is YNFKEQ. V lost 6 bases, J lost 1 base, and 12 bases lay in between. Here the CDR3 reads CASRGGNPNTEAFF. The CDR3 DNA follows: TGTGCCAGCAGGGGGGGGAACCCGAACACTGAAGCTTTCTTT.

The rearrangement joins TRBV25-1 to TRBJ1-6; D possibly corresponds to TRBD1 (6 bases). V lost 3 bases to trimming and J lost 7 bases, with 10 bases between them. Germline V gene sequence: CDR1 MGHDK, CDR2 SYGVNS. CDR3 size: 14 residues. CDR3 sequence (DNA): TGTGCCAGCAGTGACACAGGGAGGAATTCACCCCTCCACTTT. Translation gives CASSDTGRNSPLHF. Full variable domain (missing parts from reference TRBV25-1 and TRBJ1-6): EADIYQTPRYLVIGTGKKITLECSQTMGHDKMYWYQQDPGMELHLIHYSYGVNSTEKGDLSSESTVSRIRTEHFPLTLESARPSHTSQYLCASSDTGRNSPLHFGNGTRLTVT.

A few counts support this clonotype. The V and J genes are TRBV5-1 and TRBJ2-3, with 10 nucleotides matching TRBD2. The junction had 4 bases not matched to a gene; V was cut back by 6 bases and J by 0 bases. The germline CDR1 and CDR2 sequences are SGHRS and YFSETQ. This CDR3 is 15 amino acids long. This CDR3 reads CASMGLASSTDTQYF. The CDR3 DNA sequence: TGCGCCAGCATGGGACTAGCGTCTAGCACAGATACGCAGTATTTT.

This clonotype was detected many times. The chain links TRBV7-2 to TRBJ1-4, with TRBD1 matching 8 bases. CDR3 length equals 15 residues. The germline V gene encodes CDR1 SGHTA and CDR2 FQGNSA. V lost 0 bases and J lost 8; bases outside the gene matches: 5. CDR3 protein: CASSLADRGVEKLFF. The CDR3 bases are TGTGCCAGCAGCTTAGCAGACAGGGGAGTCGAAAAACTGTTTTTT.

This clonotype was picked up a small number of times. This chain connects TRBV7-2 to TRBJ1-5; 7 nucleotides align to TRBD1. In germline, CDR1 is SGHTA, CDR2 FQGNSA. The CDR3 is 15 amino acids. V dropped 6 bases and J dropped 3; count of bases not matched to a gene: 8. The CDR3: CASSETGMNNQPQHF. The CDR3 nucleotides are TGTGCCAGCAGTGAGACAGGGATGAACAATCAGCCCCAGCATTTT.

This clonotype has only a few counts. This rearrangement joins TRBV6-5 to TRBJ2-1; D is unresolved. CDR3 length equals 11 residues. Germline CDR1 is MNHEY and CDR2 is SVGAGI. V shed 2 bases and J shed 9 bases, with 5 bases lying between them. In DNA form, the CDR3 reads TGTGCCAGCAGTTACCGGGCTGAGCAGTTCTTC. Its translation is CASSYRAEQFF.

This clonotype was seen a handful of times. The chain carries TRBV9 and TRBJ2-2; no definite D call. The CDR3 extends over 11 amino acids. The V gene's germline CDR1 is SGDLS and CDR2 YYNGEE. V was pared by 5 bases and J by 7 bases, with 6 bases between. The CDR3 reads CASRKNGELFF. The CDR3 DNA is TGTGCCAGCAGGAAAAACGGGGAGCTGTTTTTT.

V usage is TRBV20-1 and J usage is TRBJ1-5, with D tentatively TRBD1 (6 bases). This CDR3 contains 13 residues. The V end was cut by 3 bases, the J end by 9 bases, with 15 bases between. Per germline, CDR1 DFQATT and CDR2 SNEGSKA (reference sequence). The CDR3 is CSARPTGRPPQHF. For the CDR3, the DNA is TGCAGTGCTAGGCCGACAGGCCGACCGCCCCAGCATTTT.

This clonotype was counted many times. The chain links TRBV5-1 to TRBJ2-2; possibly TRBD1 for D (7 bases). Trimming removed 7 bases at V and 4 bases at J, with 14 bases between. Germline V CDR1 and CDR2: SGHRS, YFSETQ. The CDR3 extends over 14 amino acids. The CDR3 is CASVRGASTGELFF. CDR3 nucleotide sequence: TGCGCCAGCGTCAGGGGGGCTTCCACCGGGGAGCTGTTTTTT. Complete variable domain (other parts from reference TRBV5-1 and TRBJ2-2): KAGVTQTPRYLIKTRGQQVTLSCSPISGHRSVSWYQQTPGQGLQFLFEYFSETQRNKGNFPGRFSGRQFSNSRSEMNVSTLELGDSALYLCASVRGASTGELFFGEGSRLTVL.

This clonotype was picked up a small number of times. The J gene is TRBJ2-1, the V gene TRBV24-1, with D hard to call. Trimming stripped 5 bases from V and 2 bases from J, with 9 bases between. This CDR3 region has 14 residues. Germline V gene sequence: CDR1 KGHDR, CDR2 SFDVKD. The CDR3 loop is CATSGPSTYNEQFF. The CDR3 DNA reads as TGTGCCACCAGTGGTCCCAGCACCTACAATGAGCAGTTCTTC.

This clonotype has ten or more counts. The CDR3 spells CSVLGQGPYNEQFF. CDR3 DNA: TGCAGTGTCCTGGGACAGGGTCCCTACAATGAGCAGTTCTTC. The rearrangement joins TRBV20-1 to TRBJ2-1, with 9 bases identical to TRBD1. Per germline, CDR1 DFQATT and CDR2 SNEGSKA (reference sequence). Losses at the gene ends were 7 bases for V and 2 bases for J; bases not matched to a gene: 6. This CDR3 region has 14 residues.

This clonotype was detected only a few times. The chain couples TRBV6-2 or TRBV6-3 to TRBJ2-7, with D perhaps TRBD1 (6 bases). CDR1 is MNHEY and CDR2 is SVGEGT in the germline V gene. The CDR3 length is 13 residues. V dropped 10 bases and J dropped 3 bases, with 16 bases sitting between them. This chain's CDR3 is CATQHREFYEQYF. As DNA, the CDR3 is TGTGCCACCCAGCACAGGGAATTCTACGAGCAGTACTTC.

The J gene is TRBJ1-2, the V gene TRBV6-2 or TRBV6-3; no reliable D call. The CDR3 has 13 amino acids. V gave up 8 bases and J gave up 6 bases, with 16 bases separating them. Per the germline V gene, CDR1 is MNHEY and CDR2 is SVGEGT. The CDR3 region has the DNA TGTGCCAGCTGTGCCATCCTAGATAATGGCTACACCTTC. Protein sequence: CASCAILDNGYTF.

This clonotype appeared a few times. The chain uses TRBV5-4 and TRBJ2-7, with TRBD2 matching over 10 bases. Germline values: CDR1 SGHNT, CDR2 YYREEE (reference sequence). The ends lost 4 bases at V and 1 base at J; junction bases unmatched: 5. The CDR3 is 15 amino acids. In DNA, the CDR3 is TGTGCCAGCAGCCCCGGACTAGCGGATTCCTACGAGCAGTACTTC. Translating it yields CASSPGLADSYEQYF.

This clonotype was seen only a few times. V gene TRBV27 combines with J gene TRBJ1-1; 10 nucleotides line up with TRBD1. J was trimmed by 10 bases and V by 3 bases; bases with no gene match: 11. Per the germline V gene, CDR1 is MNHEY and CDR2 is SMNVEV (reference sequence). The CDR3 contains 15 residues. The CDR3 DNA reads TGTGCCAGCAGTTTCTCCCCCGGGACAGGGGCCGGAGCTTTCTTT. This encodes CASSFSPGTGAGAFF.